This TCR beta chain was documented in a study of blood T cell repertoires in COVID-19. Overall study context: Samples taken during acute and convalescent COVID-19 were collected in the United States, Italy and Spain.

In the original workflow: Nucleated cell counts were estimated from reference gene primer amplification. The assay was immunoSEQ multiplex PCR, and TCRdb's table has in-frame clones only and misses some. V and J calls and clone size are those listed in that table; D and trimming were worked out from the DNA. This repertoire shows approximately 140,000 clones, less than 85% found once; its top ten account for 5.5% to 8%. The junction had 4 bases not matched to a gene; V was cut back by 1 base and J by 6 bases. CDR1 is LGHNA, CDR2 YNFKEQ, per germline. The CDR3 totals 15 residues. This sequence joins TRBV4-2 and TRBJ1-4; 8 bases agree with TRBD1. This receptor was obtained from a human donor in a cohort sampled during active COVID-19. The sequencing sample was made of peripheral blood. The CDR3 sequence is CASSQVQGADEKLFF. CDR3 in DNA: TGTGCCAGCAGCCAAGTCCAGGGGGCAGATGAAAAACTGTTTTTT.